This T cell receptor beta chain appears in the sequencing data of a study of blood T cells in healthy people across ages (dated by TCRdb to between 2014 and 2017). In terms of the full investigation: In model experiments, template switching captured roughly one uniquely barcoded TCR beta cDNA molecule for every two T cells. The study measured age-related changes in TCR beta repertoire diversity using deep sequencing normalized with unique cDNA molecular identifiers. The donors were divided into four age groups: young (average 16 years), middle-aged (approximately 39), aged (approximately 59) and long-lived (82). To avoid experimental bias, donors of different ages were randomly spread across the sequencing lanes. Using the same blood draw, the study looked at two additional independent replicas of 1 million unique cDNA reads for two donors, one aged 18 to 29 and the other aged 80 or older. Overall results and qualifications from the work: A strong correlation was found between observed TCR beta diversity and the percentage of naive T cells measured by flow cytometry. Estimates of total diversity from one million sequenced T cells were regarded as lower bounds and underestimates. Bulk unsorted PBMC profiling prevented conclusive comparison of naive and antigen-experienced compartments. Because donor CMV infection status was unknown, age-related changes in expanded clonotypes were potentially confounded. Compared with the aged group, more naive CD4+ T cells, fewer expanded clones and increased TCR diversity were shown by the long-lived group, suggesting age selection. As age increased, observed TCR beta diversity per million T cells dropped in a roughly linear way, and a significant reduction was already evident by age about 40.

From the germline V gene, CDR1 is SGHRS and CDR2 is YFSETQ. The CDR3 has 14 amino acids, counting the end cysteine and phenylalanine. The entry retains the CDR3 DNA only, 42 bases that are in frame from base 1. The V and J ends are trimmed by 4 bases and 4 bases, leaving 15 bases between them. The roughly 39 donors, aged about 6 to 95 years, were systemically healthy Caucasian individuals from Russia. Around 9.9 milliliters of peripheral blood were collected from each donor into EDTA-treated Vacutainer tubes. Ficoll-Paque density-gradient centrifugation was used to isolate PBMCs, with at least 6.5 million per sample. Total RNA, at least 6 micrograms per sample, was extracted from PBMCs with Trizol reagent. For every donor, an aliquot of PBMCs went through flow cytometry to measure the percentages of naive CD45RAhigh/CD27high T cells. Library generation was performed with 5' RACE. Sequenced on an Illumina HiSeq 2500. A second PCR of roughly 6 to 11 cycles was run with a J-beta primer mix and a sample-barcoded 5' primer. Each TCR beta cDNA molecule received a unique molecular identifier from a template-switch 5' adaptor carrying 12 random nucleotides. Each sample yielded at least 3 million CDR3-containing paired-end reads. First-strand cDNA synthesis was performed from all RNA using the Mint cDNA synthesis kit, with priming by a TRBC-specific oligonucleotide. Following uracil-DNA glycosylase treatment, all cDNA underwent a first 18-cycle PCR with the universal primers M1SS and BC2_uni_R. Turning to the authors' computational methods: For normalization, 1 million high-quality reads were randomly selected from each sample, with every read carrying a distinct molecular identifier. Instead of being binned into consensus sequences, reads with shared molecular identifiers were discarded. MiTCR, run with a Q25 quality threshold and the strictest error-elimination algorithm, handled CDR3 identification, clonotype clustering and error correction. A nonparametric unseen species model using Euler transformation provided a lower-bound estimate of total TCR beta diversity. The raw public reads went through TCRdb reprocessing: fastp at Q25, MiXCR clone calling, in-frame beta chains kept. Identical CDR3 proteins give one entry, which carries the most common genes and DNA. The V and J calls reflect TCRdb's pipeline rather than the authors' work. The sample table records around 970,000 distinct CDR3 sequences; roughly half of these occur just once. About a fifth of the sample goes to the ten largest clones.

This clonotype was seen a few times. Its antigen remains undetermined. Per-nucleotide qualities are absent, and no much larger clonotype sits a single base away. The chain employs TRBV5-1 and TRBJ2-7; no D gene call is confident. The origin of this receptor is a woman aged 60-75 years in good health. The sequencing sample was made of blood. The CDR3 protein sequence reads: CASSLSLMQYEQYF. The nucleotide sequence reads as follows: TGCGCCAGCAGCCTGTCCCTCATGCAATACGAGCAGTACTTC.